This T cell receptor (beta chain) was retrieved from a study of cytotoxic CD8 clonotypes in ibrutinib-treated CLL. Trimming removed 5 bases from V and 6 bases from J; junction bases left unmatched: 12. Per the germline V gene, CDR1 is SGHAT and CDR2 is FQNNGV. The CDR3 runs to 16 residues. Genomic DNA in an amount of approximately 2 micrograms was extracted from cryopreserved PBMCs and used for the preparation of TCR beta libraries. Sequenced by immunoSEQ multiplex PCR; TCRdb stores in-frame clones only, minus some. Of a few hundred thousand clones listed, around 66% were seen once; the top ten hold roughly 6%.

The sequenced sample was PBMCs, obtained after 36 months of ibrutinib treatment. The TCR sequence derives from a human donor with chronic lymphocytic leukemia. The chain joins TRBV11-2 to TRBJ2-2; 7 nucleotides line up with TRBD1. CDR3 nucleotide sequence: TGTGCCAGCAGCCCGGGACAGAGGATGGCGTCCGGGGAGCTGTTTTTT. Residues: CASSPGQRMASGELFF.